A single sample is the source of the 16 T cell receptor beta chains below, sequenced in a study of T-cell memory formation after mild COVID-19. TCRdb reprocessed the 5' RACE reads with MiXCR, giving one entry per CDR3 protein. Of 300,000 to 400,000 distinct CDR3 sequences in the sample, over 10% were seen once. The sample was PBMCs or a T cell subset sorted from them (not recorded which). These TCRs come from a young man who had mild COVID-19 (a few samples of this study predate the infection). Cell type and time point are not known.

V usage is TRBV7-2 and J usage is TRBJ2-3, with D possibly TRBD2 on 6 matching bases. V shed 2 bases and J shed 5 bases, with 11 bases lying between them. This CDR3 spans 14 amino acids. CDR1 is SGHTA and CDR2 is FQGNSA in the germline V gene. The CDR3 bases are TGTGCCAGCAGCTTACTCTCGGGGGAAGATACGCAGTATTTT. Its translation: CASSLLSGEDTQYF.

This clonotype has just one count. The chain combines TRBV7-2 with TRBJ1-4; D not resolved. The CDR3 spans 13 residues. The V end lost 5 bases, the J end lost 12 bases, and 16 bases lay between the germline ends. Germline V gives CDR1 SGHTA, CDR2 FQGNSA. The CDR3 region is CASSSGVDRELFF. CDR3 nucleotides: TGTGCCAGCAGCAGTGGTGTAGATCGCGAACTGTTTTTT.

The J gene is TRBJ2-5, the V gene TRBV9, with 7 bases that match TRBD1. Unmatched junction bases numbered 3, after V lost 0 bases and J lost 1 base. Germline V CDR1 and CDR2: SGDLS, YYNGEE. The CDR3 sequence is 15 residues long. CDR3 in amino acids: CASSVDGTVQETQYF. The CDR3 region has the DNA TGTGCCAGCAGCGTAGATGGGACAGTCCAAGAGACCCAGTACTTC.

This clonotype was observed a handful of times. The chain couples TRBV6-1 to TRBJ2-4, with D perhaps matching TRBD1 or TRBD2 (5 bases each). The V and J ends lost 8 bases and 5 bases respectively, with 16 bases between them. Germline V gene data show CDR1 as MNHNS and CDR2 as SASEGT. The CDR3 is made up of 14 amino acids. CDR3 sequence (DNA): TGTGCCAGCTCCTACCTGGGGGACGAAAACATTCAGTACTTC. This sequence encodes CASSYLGDENIQYF.

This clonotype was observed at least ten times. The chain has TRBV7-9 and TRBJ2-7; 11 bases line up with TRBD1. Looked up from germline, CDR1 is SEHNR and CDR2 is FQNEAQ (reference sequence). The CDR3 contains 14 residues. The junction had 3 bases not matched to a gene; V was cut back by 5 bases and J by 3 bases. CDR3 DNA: TGTGCCAGCAGCCCCGGGACAGGGGGCTACGAGCAGTACGTC. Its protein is CASSPGTGGYEQYV.

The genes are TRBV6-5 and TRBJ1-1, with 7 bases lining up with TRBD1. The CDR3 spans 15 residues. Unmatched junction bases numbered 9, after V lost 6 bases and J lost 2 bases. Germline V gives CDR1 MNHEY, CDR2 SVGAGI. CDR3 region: CASSLGQVFNTEAFF. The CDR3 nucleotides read TGTGCCAGCAGCCTAGGACAGGTGTTTAACACTGAAGCTTTCTTT.

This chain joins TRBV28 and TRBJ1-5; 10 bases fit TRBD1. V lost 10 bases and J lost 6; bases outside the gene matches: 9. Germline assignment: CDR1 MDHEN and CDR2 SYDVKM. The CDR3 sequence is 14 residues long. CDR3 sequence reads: CATWTGGGGQPQHF. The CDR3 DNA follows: TGTGCCACCTGGACAGGGGGGGGTGGTCAGCCCCAGCATTTT.

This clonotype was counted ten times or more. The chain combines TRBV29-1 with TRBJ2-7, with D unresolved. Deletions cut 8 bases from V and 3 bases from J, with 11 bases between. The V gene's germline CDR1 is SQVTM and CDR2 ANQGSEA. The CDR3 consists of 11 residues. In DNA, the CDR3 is TGCAGCTCCTCCTGGAACTACGAGCAGTACTTC. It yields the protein CSSSWNYEQYF.

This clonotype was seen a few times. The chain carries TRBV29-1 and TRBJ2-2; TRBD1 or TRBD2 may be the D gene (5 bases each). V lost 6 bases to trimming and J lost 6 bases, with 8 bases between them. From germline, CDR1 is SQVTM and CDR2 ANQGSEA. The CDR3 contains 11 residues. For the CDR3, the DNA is TGCAGCGTAGAGGGGTCCGGGGAGCTGTTTTTT. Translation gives CSVEGSGELFF.

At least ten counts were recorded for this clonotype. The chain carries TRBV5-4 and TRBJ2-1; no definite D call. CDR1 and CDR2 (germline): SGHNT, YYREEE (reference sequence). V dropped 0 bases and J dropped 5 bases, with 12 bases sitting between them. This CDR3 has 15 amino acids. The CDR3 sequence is CASSLGAVRDNEQFF. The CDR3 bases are TGTGCCAGCAGCTTGGGGGCGGTACGTGACAATGAGCAGTTCTTC.

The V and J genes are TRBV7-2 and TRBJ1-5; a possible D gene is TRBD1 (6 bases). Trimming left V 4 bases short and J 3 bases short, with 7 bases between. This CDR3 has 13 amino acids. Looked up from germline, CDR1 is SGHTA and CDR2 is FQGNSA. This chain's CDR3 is CASSWDTNQPQHF. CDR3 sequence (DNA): TGTGCCAGCAGCTGGGACACCAATCAGCCCCAGCATTTT.

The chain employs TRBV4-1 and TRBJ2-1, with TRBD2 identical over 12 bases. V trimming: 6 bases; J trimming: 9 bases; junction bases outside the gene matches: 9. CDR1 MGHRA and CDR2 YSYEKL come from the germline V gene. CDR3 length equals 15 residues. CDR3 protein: CASRPPSGGAAEQFF. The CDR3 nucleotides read TGCGCCAGCAGGCCACCTAGCGGGGGGGCCGCTGAGCAGTTCTTC.

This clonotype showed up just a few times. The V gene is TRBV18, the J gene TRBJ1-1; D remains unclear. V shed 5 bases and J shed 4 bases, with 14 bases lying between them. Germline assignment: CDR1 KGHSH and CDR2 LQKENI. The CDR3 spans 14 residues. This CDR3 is CASSVEIKGTEAFF. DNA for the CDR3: TGTGCCAGCTCAGTCGAAATAAAGGGCACTGAAGCTTTCTTT.

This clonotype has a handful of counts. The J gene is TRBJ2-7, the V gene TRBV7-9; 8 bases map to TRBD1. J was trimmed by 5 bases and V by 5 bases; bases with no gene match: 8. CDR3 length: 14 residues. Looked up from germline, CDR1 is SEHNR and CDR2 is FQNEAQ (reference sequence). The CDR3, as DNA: TGTGCCAGCAGCGTCCGACAGGGGAGTCACGAGCAGTACTTC. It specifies CASSVRQGSHEQYF.

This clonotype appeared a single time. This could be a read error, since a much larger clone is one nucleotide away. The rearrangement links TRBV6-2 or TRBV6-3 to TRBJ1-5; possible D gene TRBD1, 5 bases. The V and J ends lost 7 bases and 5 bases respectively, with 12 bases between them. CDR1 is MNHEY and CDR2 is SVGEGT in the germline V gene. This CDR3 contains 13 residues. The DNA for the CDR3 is TGTGCCAGCACCCCGGGGGGGGATCAGCCCCAGCATTTT. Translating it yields CASTPGGDQPQHF.

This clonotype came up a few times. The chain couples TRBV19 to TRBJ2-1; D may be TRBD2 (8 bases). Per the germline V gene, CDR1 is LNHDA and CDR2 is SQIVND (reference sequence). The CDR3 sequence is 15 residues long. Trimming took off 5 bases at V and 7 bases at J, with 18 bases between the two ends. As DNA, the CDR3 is TGTGCCAGTAGTGTGGACAGGCCGGGGGGGAATGAGCAGTTCTTC. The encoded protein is CASSVDRPGGNEQFF. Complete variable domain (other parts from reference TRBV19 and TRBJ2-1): DGGITQSPKYLFRKEGQNVTLSCEQNLNHDAMYWYRQDPGQGLRLIYYSQIVNDFQKGDIAEGYSVSREKKESFPLTVTSAQKNPTAFYLCASSVDRPGGNEQFFGPGTRLTVL.